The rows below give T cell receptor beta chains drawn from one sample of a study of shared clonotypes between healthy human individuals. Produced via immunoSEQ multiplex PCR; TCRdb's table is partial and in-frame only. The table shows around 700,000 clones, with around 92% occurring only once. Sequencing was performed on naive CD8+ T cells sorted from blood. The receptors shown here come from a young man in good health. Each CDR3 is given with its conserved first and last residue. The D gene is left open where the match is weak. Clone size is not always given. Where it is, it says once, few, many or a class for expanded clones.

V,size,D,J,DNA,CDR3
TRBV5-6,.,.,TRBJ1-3,TGTGCCAGCAGCTTGGGTCAAAACTCTGGAAACACCATATATTTT,CASSLGQNSGNTIYF
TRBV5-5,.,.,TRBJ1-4,TGTGCCAGCAGCTTGGCCTTAGGGGCGGCTAATGAAAAACTGTTTTTT,CASSLALGAANEKLFF
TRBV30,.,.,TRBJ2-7,TGTGCCTGGAGCGTCACTACGAGCTCCTACGAGCAGTACTTC,CAWSVTTSSYEQYF
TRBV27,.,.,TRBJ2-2,TGTGCCAGCAGTTTAGGGCAGGGAGTCGGGGAGCTGTTTTTT,CASSLGQGVGELFF
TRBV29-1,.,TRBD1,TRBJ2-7,TGCAGCGTTGAAGAGGAGGGGACAGGGACTTACGAGCAGTACTTC,CSVEEEGTGTYEQYF
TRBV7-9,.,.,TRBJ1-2,TGTGCCAGCAGCTCCCATGGGCGCGGTGGCTACACCTTC,CASSSHGRGGYTF
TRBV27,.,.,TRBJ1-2,TGTGCCAGCAGTTCACAAGATACCGATTCCTATGGCTACACCTTC,CASSSQDTDSYGYTF
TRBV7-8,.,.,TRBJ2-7,TGTGCCAGCAGCGAGGGGGGCGCCTCCTACGAGCAGTACTTC,CASSEGGASYEQYF
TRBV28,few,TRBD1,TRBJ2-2,TGTGCCATCATGAAGAGGGACAGGGGTCGGGCCGGGGAGCTGTTTTTT,CAIMKRDRGRAGELFF
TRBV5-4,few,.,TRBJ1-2,TGTGCCAGCACGCGGGAGGCGCATGGCTACACCTTC,CASTREAHGYTF
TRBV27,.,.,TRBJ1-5,TGTGCCAGCAGTTCGACAGTGTATCAGCCCCAGCATTTT,CASSSTVYQPQHF
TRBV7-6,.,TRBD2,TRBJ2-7,TGTGCCAGCAGCTCAGGACTAGCGGGAGTATACGAGCAGTACTTC,CASSSGLAGVYEQYF
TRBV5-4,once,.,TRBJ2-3,TGTGCCAGCAGCATCCGGGGCACAGATACGCAGTATTTT,CASSIRGTDTQYF
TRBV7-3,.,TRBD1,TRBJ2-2,TGTGCCAGCAGCTTATGGGACAGAGACACCGGGGAGCTGTTTTTT,CASSLWDRDTGELFF
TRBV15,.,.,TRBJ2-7,TGTGCCACCAGCAGAGAAATGGTCACCCAGAGCTACGAGCAGTACTTC,CATSREMVTQSYEQYF
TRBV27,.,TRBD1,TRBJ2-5,TGTGCCAGCAGCGCCCGGGACAGGGATGGTGAGACCCAGTACTTC,CASSARDRDGETQYF
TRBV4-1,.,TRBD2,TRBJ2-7,TGCGCCAGCAGCCAAGAGGGACTACGGGACGAGCAGTACTTC,CASSQEGLRDEQYF
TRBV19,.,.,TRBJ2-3,TGTGCCAGTAGTATGATCCCGGCCCCCACAGATACGCAGTATTTT,CASSMIPAPTDTQYF
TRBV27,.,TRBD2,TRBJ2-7,TGTGCCAGCAGTTTAAACCCGAGGGAAGCGGGGGACTACGAGCAGTACTTC,CASSLNPREAGDYEQYF
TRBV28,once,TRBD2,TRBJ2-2,TGTGCCAGCAGTTTATTGGGACTAGCGGGACCGAACACCGGGGAGCTGTTTTTT,CASSLLGLAGPNTGELFF
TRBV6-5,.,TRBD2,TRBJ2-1,TGTGCCAGCAGTTACTCACCGAGCGGGAGGGCCTATGAGCAGTTCTTC,CASSYSPSGRAYEQFF
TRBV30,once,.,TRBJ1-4,TGTGCCTGGAATAGCTTGGGACCAACTAATGAAAAACTGTTTTTT,CAWNSLGPTNEKLFF
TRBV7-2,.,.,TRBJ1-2,TGTGCCAGCAGCCCGAGCAACTTTAGATATGGCTACACCTTC,CASSPSNFRYGYTF
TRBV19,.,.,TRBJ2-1,TGTGCCAGTAGTCCGAGAAAGGCCTACAATGAGCAGTTCTTC,CASSPRKAYNEQFF
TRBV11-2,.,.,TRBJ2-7,TGTGCCAGCAGCTTAGGAGGGAACGAGCAGTACTTC,CASSLGGNEQYF
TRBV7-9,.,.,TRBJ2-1,TGTGCCAGCAGCCCGACGGACAGCGAGCAGTTCTTC,CASSPTDSEQFF
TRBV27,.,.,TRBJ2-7,TGTGCCAGCAGTTTCGGACGGAGCTCCTACGAGCAGTACTTC,CASSFGRSSYEQYF
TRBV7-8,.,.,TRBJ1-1,TGTGCCAGCAGCTTGATTTCGGGGGGCGCGTGGCTCGCTTTCTTT,CASSLISGGAWLAFF
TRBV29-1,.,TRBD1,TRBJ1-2,TGCAGCGTCCTTTTCCCCACGACAGGGGAAGGGGTCGATGGCTACACCTTC,CSVLFPTTGEGVDGYTF
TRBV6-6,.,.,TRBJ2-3,TGTGCCAGCAGAGACACCCAGAACACAGATACGCAGTATTTT,CASRDTQNTDTQYF
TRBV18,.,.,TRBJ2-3,TGTGCCAGCTCACCACCAGAGAGCACAGATACGCAGTATTTT,CASSPPESTDTQYF
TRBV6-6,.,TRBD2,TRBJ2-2,TGTGCCAGCAGGATAATAGCGGGAGATCCCGGGGAGCTGTTTTTT,CASRIIAGDPGELFF
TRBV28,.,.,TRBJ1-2,TGTGCCAGTACCGAGTCCGGGGTAATGTATGGCTACACCTTC,CASTESGVMYGYTF
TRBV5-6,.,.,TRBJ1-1,TGTGCCAGCAGCTTGCGACGGGCCACTGAAGCTTTCTTT,CASSLRRATEAFF
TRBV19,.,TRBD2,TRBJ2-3,TGTGCCAGTAGTCCGACTAGCGGGATTGCAGATACGCAGTATTTT,CASSPTSGIADTQYF
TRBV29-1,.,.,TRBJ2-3,TGCAGCGTCGCCGAGGGAGCAGATACGCAGTATTTT,CSVAEGADTQYF
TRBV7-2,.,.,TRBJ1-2,TGTGCCAGCCCCCTGGGGGGTACCTATGGCTACACCTTC,CASPLGGTYGYTF
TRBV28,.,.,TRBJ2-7,TGTGCCAGCAGCTTTAGCGGAGATCCCTACGAGCAGTACTTC,CASSFSGDPYEQYF
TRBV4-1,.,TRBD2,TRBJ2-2,TGCGCCAGCGGGCATAGCGGGAGTGGCACCGGGGAGCTGTTTTTT,CASGHSGSGTGELFF
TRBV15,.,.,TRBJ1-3,TGTGCCACCAGCAGAGATCGGGCAGGGGGAAACACCATATATTTT,CATSRDRAGGNTIYF
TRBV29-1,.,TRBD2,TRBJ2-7,TGCAGCGTTGAGGGACTAGCAGAGAGTGGGCAGTACTTC,CSVEGLAESGQYF
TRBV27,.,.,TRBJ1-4,TGTGCCGCGGGCCGGGTGCTTGAAAAACTGTTTTTT,CAAGRVLEKLFF
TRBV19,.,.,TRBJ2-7,TGTGCCAGTAGTGGACAGGGAGGGACCTACGAGCAGTACTTC,CASSGQGGTYEQYF
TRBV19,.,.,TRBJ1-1,TGTGCCAGTAAGGACCCAGGGTGGGTTGAAGCTTTCTTT,CASKDPGWVEAFF
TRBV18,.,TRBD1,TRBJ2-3,TGTGCCAGCTCGGGGACAGGGGGCGCAACTGATACGCAGTATTTT,CASSGTGGATDTQYF
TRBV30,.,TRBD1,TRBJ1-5,TGTGCCTGGAGTGTAGGACAGGGGAATCAGCCCCAGCATTTT,CAWSVGQGNQPQHF
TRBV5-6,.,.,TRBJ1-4,TGTGCCAGCAGCCAGGATTCTGCTACTAATGAAAAACTGTTTTTT,CASSQDSATNEKLFF